The clone carrying this T cell receptor (beta chain) was recorded a few times. Its specificity is not known. This record belongs to a study of T-cell reconstitution after alpha-beta-depleted transplantation in children. Findings and limits, study-wide: Newly produced T cells mostly provided counts and TCRbeta diversity after one year, as hyperexpanded clones declined. Reportedly, alpha-beta T cells present about two months post-transplant originated from several hundred expanded clones of graft origin. From surviving recipient T cells and thymic progenitors came the high day-60 TCRbeta diversity observed in some patients.

V lost 4 bases to trimming and J lost 0 bases, with 13 bases between them. CDR1 is SNHLY and CDR2 is FYNNEI in the germline V gene. CDR3 size: 16 residues. For TCRbeta, the library was prepared with unique molecular identifiers. Via MiXCR, TCRdb re-called the PCR reads, giving one row per CDR3 protein. Of hundreds of thousands of distinct CDR3 sequences listed, about 12% are singletons. The source material was PBMCs, sampled before TCRalphabeta/CD19-depleted stem cell transplant. This sequence joins TRBV2 and TRBJ2-1, with D hard to call. The sequence came from a girl aged 2-15 years with congenital amegakaryocytic thrombocytopenia, due to receive a stem cell transplant. Here the CDR3 reads CASSAPGSHSYNEQFF. The CDR3 DNA sequence: TGTGCCAGCAGTGCTCCGGGCAGCCACTCCTACAATGAGCAGTTCTTC.